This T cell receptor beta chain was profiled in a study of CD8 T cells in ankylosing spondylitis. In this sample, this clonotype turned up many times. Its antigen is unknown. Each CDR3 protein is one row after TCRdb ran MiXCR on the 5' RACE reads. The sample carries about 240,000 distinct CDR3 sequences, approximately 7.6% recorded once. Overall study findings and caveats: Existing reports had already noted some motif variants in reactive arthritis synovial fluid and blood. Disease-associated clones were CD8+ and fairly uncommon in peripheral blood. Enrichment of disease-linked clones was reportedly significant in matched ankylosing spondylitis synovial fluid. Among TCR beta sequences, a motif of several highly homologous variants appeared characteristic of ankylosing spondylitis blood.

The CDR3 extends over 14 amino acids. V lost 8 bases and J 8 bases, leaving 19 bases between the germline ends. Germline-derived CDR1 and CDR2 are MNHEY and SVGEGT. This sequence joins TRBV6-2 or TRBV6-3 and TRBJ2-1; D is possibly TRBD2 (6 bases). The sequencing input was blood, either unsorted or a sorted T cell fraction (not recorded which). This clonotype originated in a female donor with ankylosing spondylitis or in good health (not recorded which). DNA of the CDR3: TGTGCCAGCCAGTGGAGGGAGCTTGTTGATGAGCAGTTCTTC. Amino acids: CASQWRELVDEQFF.